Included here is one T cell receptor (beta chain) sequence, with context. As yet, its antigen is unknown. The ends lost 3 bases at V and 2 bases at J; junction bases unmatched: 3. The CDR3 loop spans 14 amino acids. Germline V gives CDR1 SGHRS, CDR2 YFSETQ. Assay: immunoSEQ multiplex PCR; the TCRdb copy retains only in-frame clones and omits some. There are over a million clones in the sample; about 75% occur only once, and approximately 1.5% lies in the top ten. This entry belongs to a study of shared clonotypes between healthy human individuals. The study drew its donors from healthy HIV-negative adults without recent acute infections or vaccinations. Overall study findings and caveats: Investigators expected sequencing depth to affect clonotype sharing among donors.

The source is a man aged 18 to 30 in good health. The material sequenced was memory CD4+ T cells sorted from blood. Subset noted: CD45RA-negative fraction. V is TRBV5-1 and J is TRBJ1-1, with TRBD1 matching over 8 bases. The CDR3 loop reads CASSWDRPNTEAFF. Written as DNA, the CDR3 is TGCGCCAGCAGCTGGGACAGGCCTAACACTGAAGCTTTCTTT.